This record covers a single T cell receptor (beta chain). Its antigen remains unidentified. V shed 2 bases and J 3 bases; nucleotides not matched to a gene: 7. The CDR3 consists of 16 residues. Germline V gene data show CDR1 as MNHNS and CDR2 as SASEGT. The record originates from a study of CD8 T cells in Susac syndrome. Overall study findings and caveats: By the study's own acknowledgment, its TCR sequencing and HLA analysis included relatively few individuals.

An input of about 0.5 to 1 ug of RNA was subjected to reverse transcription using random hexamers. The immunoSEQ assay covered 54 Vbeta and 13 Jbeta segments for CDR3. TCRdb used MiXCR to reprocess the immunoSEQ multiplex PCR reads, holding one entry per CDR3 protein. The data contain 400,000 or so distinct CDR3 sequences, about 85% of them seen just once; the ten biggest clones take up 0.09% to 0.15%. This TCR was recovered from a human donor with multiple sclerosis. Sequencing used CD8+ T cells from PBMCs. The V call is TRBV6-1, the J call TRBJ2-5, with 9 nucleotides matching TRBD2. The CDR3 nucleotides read TGTGCCAGCAGTGAATGGAGTAGCGGGAGAGAAGAGACCCAGTACTTC. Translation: CASSEWSSGREETQYF.